Included here is one T cell receptor (beta chain) sequence, with context. Its antigen remains unknown. The sample originates from a study of Ad26.COV2.S vaccination and SARS-CoV-2 variants. Study context: Donor joined the COV1001 Ad26.COV2.S trial arm. By the intramuscular route, Ad26.COV2.S was given once, or twice 56 days apart.

Treatment meaning: around 19 received Ad26.COV2.S at low or high dose, single or two shots; 5 received placebo; per-sample allocation not given. After the first vaccine or placebo injection, samples were drawn on day 63. Whole-study results and caveats: Placebo recipients trailed vaccine recipients in spike-specific TCR breadth. Analytic work on TCR breadth and depth might have understated the full extent of total T cell responses.

The method was immunoSEQ multiplex PCR; TCRdb's version includes in-frame clones alone and lacks a portion of them. Among about 390,000 clones listed, 92% were seen once. V was pared by 2 bases and J by 2 bases, with 5 bases of the junction left unmatched. The CDR3 runs to 17 residues. Germline V CDR1 and CDR2: LGHDT, YNNKEL (reference sequence). This specimen consisted of peripheral blood, obtained in a trial of Ad26.COV2.S vaccine versus placebo. This TCR was sampled from a person between 18 and 60 years old who received the Ad26.COV2.S COVID-19 vaccine or a placebo. The gene calls are TRBV3-1 (or the pseudogene TRBV3-2) and TRBJ2-3; 12 bases are shared with TRBD2. This CDR3 is CASSQRLAGEFTDTQYF. The DNA of the CDR3 is TGTGCCAGCAGCCAAAGACTAGCGGGGGAGTTCACAGATACGCAGTATTTT.